Presented here are 8 T cell receptor beta chains from one specimen sequenced in a study of T cells after posttransplantation cyclophosphamide. Only in-frame clones appear in the TCRdb table, and some are missing; sequencing was by immunoSEQ multiplex PCR. The sample consists of 45,000 or so clones, 92% of them appearing once. The sample consisted of PBMCs. These receptors all stem from a woman aged 45-65 years in good health and a related stem cell transplant donor.

The chain is built from TRBV5-6 and TRBJ2-7, with 9 bases that match TRBD1. This CDR3 is 14 amino acids long. Germline CDR1 is SGHDT and CDR2 is YYEEEE. V lost 2 bases, J lost 4 bases, and 4 bases stayed unmatched. Written as DNA, the CDR3 is TGTGCCAGCAGCTTTGGACAGGGGTGGTACGAGCAGTACTTC. Translated, it gives CASSFGQGWYEQYF.

This chain uses TRBV19 with TRBJ1-1; D unclear. This CDR3 has 13 amino acids. Germline V gives CDR1 LNHDA, CDR2 SQIVND (reference sequence). Trimming pared 10 bases from V and 5 bases from J, leaving 17 bases between. The CDR3 nucleotides are TGTGCCATCTCCGGGAGAAGAGGGACTGAAGCTTTCTTT. It translates to CAISGRRGTEAFF.

V usage is TRBV7-3 and J usage is TRBJ1-2; TRBD1 is a possible D gene (6 bases). Germline CDR1 reads SGHTA; CDR2 reads FQGTGA. V lost 1 base and J lost 4, with 13 bases in between. The CDR3 is 15 amino acids. CDR3: CASSLMPGAGYGYTF. CDR3 nucleotide sequence: TGTGCCAGCAGCTTAATGCCAGGGGCCGGCTATGGCTACACCTTC.

This clone has more than one count but fewer than ten. The CDR3 DNA reads as TGTGCCAGCAGTCTTCGAAAAACAGGGCGCGGCGAAAAACTGTTTTTT. Encoded protein: CASSLRKTGRGEKLFF. V and J are TRBV6-6 and TRBJ1-4, with D possibly matching TRBD1 (6 bases). Looked up from germline, CDR1 is MNHNY and CDR2 is SVGAGI (reference sequence). The germline V and J ends were trimmed by 5 bases and 8 bases, with 21 bases remaining between them. The CDR3 length is 16 residues.

V and J are TRBV5-1 and TRBJ2-5; TRBD2 aligns across 7 bases. CDR1 is SGHRS and CDR2 is YFSETQ in the germline V gene. CDR3 length: 14 amino acids. The junction had 5 bases not matched to a gene; V was cut back by 4 bases and J by 2 bases. CDR3 coding DNA: TGCGCCAGCAGCCGCGGACTAGATCAAGAGACCCAGTACTTC. Protein: CASSRGLDQETQYF.

The chain employs TRBV5-8 and TRBJ2-1, with TRBD2 identical over 10 bases. V was clipped by 3 bases and J by 3 bases; unmatched bases: 3. CDR3 length: 15 residues. Per germline, CDR1 SGHTS and CDR2 YDEGEE. The CDR3: CASSSRTSGYNEQFF. CDR3 bases: TGTGCCAGCAGCTCCCGGACTAGCGGCTACAATGAGCAGTTCTTC. Using reference TRBV5-8 and TRBJ2-1 for the parts outside the CDR3, the full variable domain is EAGVTQSPTHLIKTRGQQATLRCSPISGHTSVYWYQQALGLGLQFLLWYDEGEERNRGNFPPRFSGRQFPNYSSELNVNALELEDSALYLCASSSRTSGYNEQFFGPGTRLTVL.

The chain employs TRBV5-8 and TRBJ1-1; weak D call: TRBD1 (5 bases). Trimming pared 3 bases from V and 1 base from J, leaving 10 bases between. Germline CDR1 SGHTS, CDR2 YDEGEE. The CDR3 spans 14 residues. CDR3 sequence: CASSSGLRNTEAFF. The CDR3, as DNA: TGTGCCAGCAGCTCGGGACTCAGGAACACTGAAGCTTTCTTT.

V usage is TRBV29-1 and J usage is TRBJ1-1; D is unresolved. Germline V gene sequence: CDR1 SQVTM, CDR2 ANQGSEA. This CDR3 spans 13 amino acids. Trimming removed 6 bases at V and 5 bases at J, with 16 bases between. In nucleotides, the CDR3 is TGCAGCGTGACAAGGGAGCCGGGGACTGAAGCTTTCTTT. This translates into CSVTREPGTEAFF.